This T cell receptor beta chain originates from a study of blood T cell repertoires in COVID-19. Sequencing used immunoSEQ multiplex PCR; TCRdb keeps in-frame clones, though not all of them. The sample carries 250,000 to 400,000 clones, roughly 87% recorded once. This clone showed up just once. This receptor was taken from a man aged 50-59 years with active or convalescent COVID-19. The sample taken for sequencing was peripheral blood.

CDR3 coding DNA: TGTGCCAGCAGTGCCGGACAGGGAGTAGCCAAAAACATTCAGTACTTC. It yields the protein CASSAGQGVAKNIQYF. The chain recombines TRBV2 with TRBJ2-4; 8 bases are shared with TRBD1. The V segment lost 4 bases and the J segment 0 bases; nucleotides outside the gene matches: 5. The CDR3 consists of 16 residues. In germline, CDR1 is SNHLY, CDR2 FYNNEI.